These T cell receptor beta chains were read from a single sample in a study of blood T cells in healthy people across ages. TCRdb analysed the 5' RACE reads with MiXCR anew, one entry per CDR3 protein. Of about a million distinct CDR3 sequences in the sample, under 40% were seen once. Source material: blood. Receptor source: a man aged 18 to 29 in good health. CDR3s include the opening cysteine and the closing phenylalanine or tryptophan.

cdr3_length | v_call | cdr3_aa
15 | TRBV4-3 | CASSQEGGSADTQYF
13 | TRBV29-1 | CSVQKGGKETQYF
15 | TRBV12-3/TRBV12-4 | CASSSPPQGWNTIYF
16 | TRBV10-3 | CAIGEPGQGNTGELFF
14 | TRBV20-1 | CSASNSPTNYGYTF
13 | TRBV28 | CASRRGENYGYTF
15 | TRBV30 | CAWSRIAGVKETQYF
13 | TRBV27 | CASSPSGVYEQYF
15 | TRBV20-1 | CSATRDGFMNTEAFF
15 | TRBV4-1 | CASSQDGAGLWTQYF
12 | TRBV28 | CATGVQRQPQHF
15 | TRBV9 | CASSGPGPHTDEQFF
13 | TRBV12-3/TRBV12-4 | CASMTVFSDTQYF
15 | TRBV7-2 | CASSLFFGGAYEQYF
14 | TRBV7-9 | CASSLDGVNYGYTF
15 | TRBV27 | CASSPTGAPQQPQHF
12 | TRBV29-1 | CSVRGFDVEAFF
15 | TRBV11-2 | CASTDNIEGTDTQYF
18 | TRBV4-1 | CASSQDRTWDRTNTEAFF
15 | TRBV7-9 | CASSLVGGTGGEQYF
13 | TRBV20-1 | CSAPPLANYGYTF
15 | TRBV4-3 | CASSLDTTNTGELFF
18 | TRBV3-1 | CASRLAGTEGAMNTEAFF
15 | TRBV11-3 | CASSLDGTLYNEQFF
16 | TRBV5-1 | CASSTAPSGGYNEQFF
15 | TRBV28 | CASSSDRSIQETQYF
18 | TRBV21-1 | CASSKDCLNWVATDTQYF
15 | TRBV7-2 | CASSLAGTTTDIQYF
13 | TRBV5-1 | CASSLTTDQPQHF